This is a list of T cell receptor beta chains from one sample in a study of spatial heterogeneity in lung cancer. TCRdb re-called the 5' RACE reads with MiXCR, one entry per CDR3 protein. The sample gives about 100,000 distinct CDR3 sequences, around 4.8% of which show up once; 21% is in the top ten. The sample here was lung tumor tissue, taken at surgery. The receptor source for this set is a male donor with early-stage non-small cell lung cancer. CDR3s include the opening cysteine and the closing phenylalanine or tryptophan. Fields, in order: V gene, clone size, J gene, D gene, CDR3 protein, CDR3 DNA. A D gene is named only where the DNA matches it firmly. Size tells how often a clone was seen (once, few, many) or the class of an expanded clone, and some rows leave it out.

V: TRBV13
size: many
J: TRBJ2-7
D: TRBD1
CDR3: CASSLRDRIEQYF
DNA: TGTGCCAGCAGCTTAAGGGACAGGATCGAGCAGTACTTC

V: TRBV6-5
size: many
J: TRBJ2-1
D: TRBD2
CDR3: CASSYDSSGRSAFF
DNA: TGTGCCAGCAGTTACGATTCTAGCGGGAGGAGCGCGTTCTTC

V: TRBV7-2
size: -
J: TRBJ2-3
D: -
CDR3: CASRFVGAASPAPTYF
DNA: TGTGCCAGCAGGTTCGTCGGGGCGGCAAGCCCCGCACCCACGTATTTT

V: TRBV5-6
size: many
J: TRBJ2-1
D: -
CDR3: CASSSPWREFDEQFF
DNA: TGTGCCAGCAGCTCCCCGTGGAGGGAGTTCGATGAGCAGTTCTTC

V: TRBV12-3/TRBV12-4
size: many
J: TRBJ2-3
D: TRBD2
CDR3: CASSLSGRSDTQYF
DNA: TGTGCCAGCAGTTTAAGCGGGAGGTCGGATACGCAGTATTTT

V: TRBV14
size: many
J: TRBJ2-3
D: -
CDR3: CASSQDSNDYTQYF
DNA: TGTGCCAGCAGCCAAGATTCCAATGACTATACGCAGTATTTT

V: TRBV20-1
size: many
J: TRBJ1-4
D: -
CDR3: CSARRKMEKLFF
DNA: TGCAGTGCTAGACGGAAGATGGAAAAACTGTTTTTT

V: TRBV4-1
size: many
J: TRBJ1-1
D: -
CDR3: CASSQGGGYTEAFF
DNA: TGCGCCAGCAGCCAAGGCGGAGGGTACACTGAAGCTTTCTTT

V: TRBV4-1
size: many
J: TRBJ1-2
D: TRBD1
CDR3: CASSHWDSWSNYGYTF
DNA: TGCGCCAGCAGCCACTGGGACAGTTGGTCTAACTATGGCTACACCTTC

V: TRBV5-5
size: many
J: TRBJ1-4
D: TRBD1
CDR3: CASSLGQGGSNEKLFF
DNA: TGTGCCAGCAGCCTGGGACAGGGAGGCTCTAATGAAAAACTGTTTTTT

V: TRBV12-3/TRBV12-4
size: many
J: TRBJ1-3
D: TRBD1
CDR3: CASRVTGRNTIYF
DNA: TGTGCCAGCAGGGTGACAGGGAGGAACACCATATATTTT

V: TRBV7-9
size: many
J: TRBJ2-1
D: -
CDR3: CASSTIAGTVTNEQFF
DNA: TGTGCCAGCAGCACGATAGCCGGGACGGTCACTAATGAGCAGTTCTTC

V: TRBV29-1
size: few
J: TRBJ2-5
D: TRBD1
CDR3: CSAGGTGAGETQYF
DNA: TGCAGCGCTGGCGGGACAGGGGCGGGAGAGACCCAGTACTTC

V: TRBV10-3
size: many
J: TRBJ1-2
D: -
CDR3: CAISATGLSYGYTF
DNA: TGTGCCATCAGTGCTACAGGTCTTTCCTATGGCTACACCTTC

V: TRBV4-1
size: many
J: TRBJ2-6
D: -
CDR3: CASSQVLDLISGANVLTF
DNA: TGCGCCAGCAGCCAAGTTCTGGACCTGATTTCTGGGGCCAACGTCCTGACTTTC

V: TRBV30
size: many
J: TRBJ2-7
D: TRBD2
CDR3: CAWSLGRAGQYF
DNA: TGTGCCTGGAGTCTCGGGAGGGCCGGGCAGTACTTC

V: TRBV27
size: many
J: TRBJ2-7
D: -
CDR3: CASSWFGRLDEQYF
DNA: TGTGCCAGCAGTTGGTTCGGACGGTTGGACGAGCAGTACTTC

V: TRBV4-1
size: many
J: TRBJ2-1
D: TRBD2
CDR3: CASSQGTSGNNEQFF
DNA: TGCGCCAGCAGCCAAGGGACTAGCGGTAACAATGAGCAGTTCTTC

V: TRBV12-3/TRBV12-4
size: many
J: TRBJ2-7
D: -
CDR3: CASSSSLYEQYF
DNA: TGTGCCAGCAGTTCTAGTCTCTACGAGCAGTACTTC

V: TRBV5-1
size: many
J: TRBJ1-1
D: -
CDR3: CASSLSGQVWATEAFF
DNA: TGCGCCAGCAGCTTGTCTGGGCAGGTGTGGGCTACGGAAGCTTTCTTT

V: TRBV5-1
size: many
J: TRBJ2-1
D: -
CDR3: CASSLATPSVLYNEQFF
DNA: TGCGCCAGCAGCTTGGCCACCCCGTCAGTGTTGTACAATGAGCAGTTCTTC

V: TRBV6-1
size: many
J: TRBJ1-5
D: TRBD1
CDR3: CASSYGTAGQPQHF
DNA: TGTGCCAGCAGTTACGGGACAGCCGGTCAGCCCCAGCATTTT